These 29 T cell receptor beta chains came from one sample sequenced in a study of shared clonotypes between healthy human individuals. TCRdb keeps only in-frame clones here, not all; method: immunoSEQ multiplex PCR. The sample has 700,000 or so clones; around 72% are singletons. The sequenced sample was memory CD4+ T cells sorted from blood. Stated subset: CD45RA-negative fraction. These receptors came from a woman younger than 45 in good health.

The chain is built from TRBV2 and TRBJ1-1; 7 bases fit TRBD1. This CDR3 is 13 amino acids long. The V gene end was trimmed by 8 bases and the J gene end by 1 base; junction bases not matched to a gene: 4. Germline CDR1 reads SNHLY; CDR2 reads FYNNEI. The CDR3 DNA reads as TGTGCCAGCGGACGGGACAGGAACACTGAAGCTTTCTTT. The encoded protein is CASGRDRNTEAFF.

The V gene is TRBV27, the J gene TRBJ1-5; D unclear. From germline, CDR1 is MNHEY and CDR2 SMNVEV (reference sequence). This CDR3 contains 12 residues. With 8 bases removed from V and 3 bases from J, the gap between germline ends came to 8 bases. The CDR3 spells CASARNNQPQHF. In DNA, the CDR3 is TGTGCCAGCGCCCGGAACAATCAGCCCCAGCATTTT.

The chain couples TRBV19 to TRBJ1-1; the D is unclear. The CDR3 sequence is 13 residues long. Trimming removed 3 bases at V and 4 bases at J, with 9 bases between. Germline V gene lookup returns CDR1 LNHDA and CDR2 SQIVND (reference sequence). CDR3 in amino acids: CASSIWVRTEAFF. The DNA for the CDR3 is TGTGCCAGTAGTATTTGGGTTCGCACTGAAGCTTTCTTT.

The chain uses TRBV15 and TRBJ2-1; 11 positions agree with TRBD2. The CDR3 sequence is 16 residues long. Unmatched junction bases numbered 7, after V lost 3 bases and J lost 6 bases. The germline gives CDR1 LNHNV, CDR2 YYDKDF (reference sequence). The chain's CDR3 is CATSRQTSGSGNEQFF. For the CDR3, the DNA is TGTGCCACCAGCAGGCAAACTAGCGGGAGTGGCAATGAGCAGTTCTTC.

The chain joins TRBV28 to TRBJ1-1, with TRBD1 matching 9 bases. V shed 7 bases and J 5 bases; nucleotides not matched to a gene: 14. CDR1 and CDR2 (germline): MDHEN, SYDVKM. The CDR3 contains 16 residues. The CDR3 nucleotides are TGTGCCAGCACCTCCCCGGGACAGGGTAGAACGACTGAAGCTTTCTTT. This translates into CASTSPGQGRTTEAFF.

As for this clone: This same CDR3 is encoded by further DNA sequences in the sample. V gene TRBV27 combines with J gene TRBJ2-1; TRBD1 or TRBD2 may be the D gene (5 bases each). With 6 bases removed from V and 4 bases from J, the gap between germline ends came to 13 bases. In germline, CDR1 is MNHEY, CDR2 SMNVEV (reference sequence). This CDR3 is built from 14 residues. The chain's CDR3 is CASSRGDLYNEQFF. Written as DNA, the CDR3 is TGTGCCAGCAGCCGAGGGGACCTTTACAATGAGCAGTTCTTC.

This chain uses TRBV29-1 with TRBJ2-5, with 9 bases matching TRBD1. CDR3 size: 12 residues. V shed 6 bases, J shed 5 bases, and the junction held 4 bases outside the gene matches. Germline loops: CDR1 SQVTM, CDR2 ANQGSEA. The CDR3 coding sequence is TGCAGCGTCACAGGGGGCGGTGAGACCCAGTACTTC. As protein: CSVTGGGETQYF.

The chain is built from TRBV5-4 and TRBJ2-2, with TRBD2 matching over 7 bases. V lost 3 bases to trimming and J lost 6 bases; unmatched junction nucleotides: 5. The CDR3 length is 14 residues. Germline lookup yields CDR1 SGHNT and CDR2 YYREEE (reference sequence). CDR3 coding DNA: TGTGCCAGCAGCTCCGAGGGGAGGGCCGGGGAGCTGTTTTTT. Protein product: CASSSEGRAGELFF.

The V gene is TRBV7-9, the J gene TRBJ1-1, with D hard to call. Germline V gene data show CDR1 as SEHNR and CDR2 as FQNEAQ (reference sequence). This CDR3 has 12 amino acids. Trimming left V 1 base short and J 6 bases short, with 6 bases between. The CDR3: CASSLVEAEAFF. The CDR3 nucleotides are TGTGCCAGCAGCTTAGTTGAGGCTGAAGCTTTCTTT.

The V gene is TRBV7-9, the J gene TRBJ2-7; 8 nucleotides match TRBD2. The CDR3 is 14 residues long. The V gene's germline CDR1 is SEHNR and CDR2 FQNEAQ (reference sequence). V was clipped by 1 base and J by 5 bases; unmatched bases: 4. CDR3 DNA: TGTGCCAGCAGCTTAGTAGCGGGATTGGACGAGCAGTACTTC. It specifies CASSLVAGLDEQYF.

This clone showed up just once. The chain links TRBV7-2 to TRBJ1-3; D remains ambiguous. Germline CDR1 is SGHTA and CDR2 is FQGNSA. The CDR3 consists of 16 residues. V was pared by 2 bases and J by 0 bases, with 11 bases between. CDR3: CASSLNAVASGNTIYF. Here the CDR3 DNA reads TGTGCCAGCAGCTTAAACGCGGTAGCCTCTGGAAACACCATATATTTT.

The J gene is TRBJ2-7, the V gene TRBV11-2, with D maybe TRBD1 (5 bases). This CDR3 is 13 amino acids long. Germline-derived CDR1 and CDR2 are SGHAT and FQNNGV. Trimming shortened V by 6 bases and J by 9 bases, and 18 bases separated the two germline ends. CDR3 loop: CASRSTGVGRQYF. The CDR3 region has the DNA TGTGCCAGCAGGTCAACAGGAGTTGGCCGGCAGTACTTC.

This clone was seen repeatedly, ten times or more. The rearrangement uses TRBV30 and TRBJ1-4, with D perhaps matching TRBD1 (5 bases). Trimming pared 2 bases from V and 6 bases from J, leaving 13 bases between. Germline-derived CDR1 and CDR2 are GTSNPN and SVGIG (reference sequence). The CDR3 length is 14 residues. The CDR3 protein is CAWSPRVGYEKLFF. The DNA for the CDR3 is TGTGCCTGGAGTCCCAGGGTTGGCTATGAAAAACTGTTTTTT.

Remarks on this clone: Other DNA sequences in this sample translate to the same CDR3. The chain is built from TRBV30 and TRBJ1-1; 8 bases map to TRBD1. There are 13 residues in the CDR3. V lost 3 bases and J lost 4; bases outside the gene matches: 4. Germline CDR1 GTSNPN, CDR2 SVGIG (reference sequence). CDR3 protein: CAWRQGARTEAFF. CDR3 DNA sequence: TGTGCCTGGAGGCAGGGGGCGCGCACTGAAGCTTTCTTT.

The V and J genes are TRBV5-1 and TRBJ1-2; 8 bases line up with TRBD1. Germline CDR1 is SGHRS and CDR2 is YFSETQ. V was pared by 5 bases and J by 3 bases, with 18 bases of the junction left unmatched. The CDR3 has 18 amino acids. This CDR3 reads CASRQWGGTGKIYYGYTF. The CDR3 region has the DNA TGCGCCAGCAGGCAATGGGGTGGGACAGGAAAAATTTACTATGGCTACACCTTC.

This clone has a single count. The V gene is TRBV19, the J gene TRBJ1-1; possibly TRBD1 for D (5 bases). V was shortened by 3 bases and J by 1 base, with 9 bases between the two germline ends. The CDR3 extends over 14 amino acids. CDR1 and CDR2 (germline): LNHDA, SQIVND (reference sequence). The CDR3 is CASSMGGKNTEAFF. In DNA form, the CDR3 reads TGTGCCAGTAGTATGGGGGGAAAGAACACTGAAGCTTTCTTT.

V usage is TRBV5-1 and J usage is TRBJ2-3; 9 bases line up with TRBD1. The CDR3 consists of 14 residues. With V trimmed by 6 bases and J by 6 bases, 8 bases remained unmatched. Germline V gene lookup returns CDR1 SGHRS and CDR2 YFSETQ. The CDR3, as DNA: TGCGCCAGCAACCCAGGGACAGGGTCCGATACGCAGTATTTT. Translated: CASNPGTGSDTQYF.

In this sample, this clone turned up a few times. The J gene is TRBJ2-5, the V gene TRBV5-1, with TRBD2 as a possible D gene (5 bases). Germline lookup yields CDR1 SGHRS and CDR2 YFSETQ. V lost 0 bases to trimming and J lost 4 bases, with 13 bases between them. This CDR3 is 15 amino acids long. The CDR3 sequence is CASSLDLARGETQYF. In DNA, the CDR3 is TGCGCCAGCAGCTTGGATCTAGCCCGTGGAGAGACCCAGTACTTC.

This chain joins TRBV9 and TRBJ2-5; TRBD2 agrees at 8 bases. The CDR3 contains 16 residues. With V trimmed by 0 bases and J by 5 bases, 9 bases remained unmatched. Germline CDR1 reads SGDLS; CDR2 reads YYNGEE. This chain's CDR3 is CASSVDNSGISETQYF. The CDR3, as DNA: TGTGCCAGCAGCGTAGATAATAGCGGGATCTCGGAGACCCAGTACTTC.

This clone has just a few counts. The chain joins TRBV29-1 to TRBJ2-3; D might be TRBD1 (6 bases). Deletions cut 3 bases from V and 4 bases from J, with 17 bases between. The CDR3 is 15 residues long. Germline V gene data show CDR1 as SQVTM and CDR2 as ANQGSEA. CDR3 residues: CSVELSQGFADTQYF. CDR3 DNA: TGCAGCGTTGAGCTTTCTCAGGGGTTTGCAGATACGCAGTATTTT.

This clone is a singleton in its sample. This chain connects TRBV30 to TRBJ1-1, with D tentatively TRBD1 (6 bases). The CDR3 sequence is 16 residues long. CDR1 is GTSNPN, CDR2 SVGIG, per germline (reference sequence). Trimming removed 2 bases from V and 0 bases from J, with 16 bases in between. Written as DNA, the CDR3 is TGTGCCTGGAGTCCCCGGTGGGGGGCCGTGAACACTGAAGCTTTCTTT. Protein sequence: CAWSPRWGAVNTEAFF.

The chain links TRBV10-3 to TRBJ1-5; tentative D call: TRBD1 (5 bases). The V gene lost 6 bases and the J gene lost 9 bases, with 18 bases spanning the gap. Germline assignment: CDR1 ENHRY and CDR2 SYGVKD. The CDR3 spans 14 residues. The CDR3 sequence: CAISEGEHPGPQHF. CDR3 bases: TGTGCCATCAGCGAAGGGGAGCATCCTGGGCCCCAGCATTTT.

This clone turned up a few times. The chain uses TRBV30 and TRBJ2-2; weak D call: TRBD2 (5 bases). CDR3 length: 15 residues. The germline CDR1 and CDR2 sequences are GTSNPN and SVGIG (reference sequence). V was trimmed by 4 bases and J by 1 base, leaving 13 bases between them. CDR3 sequence: CAWIRENLNTGELFF. The CDR3, as DNA: TGTGCCTGGATCCGGGAAAACTTGAACACCGGGGAGCTGTTTTTT.

The chain carries TRBV28 and TRBJ2-7; D is undetermined. This CDR3 contains 17 residues. Germline CDR1 reads MDHEN; CDR2 reads SYDVKM. The ends were cut back, 3 bases at V and 6 bases at J, with 24 bases in the middle. The CDR3 nucleotides read TGTGCCAGCAGTTTTATACGGGCGGCAGGTTTTCTCGGCGAGCAGTACTTC. Translation: CASSFIRAAGFLGEQYF.

The chain carries TRBV19 and TRBJ1-5; D perhaps matches TRBD1 (5 bases). V gave up 4 bases and J gave up 7 bases, with 11 bases separating them. This CDR3 has 13 residues. Germline V gives CDR1 LNHDA, CDR2 SQIVND (reference sequence). CDR3 DNA: TGTGCCAGTAGTACAGGGTCGCGCCAGCCCCAGCATTTT. This codes for CASSTGSRQPQHF.

This chain links TRBV7-2 with TRBJ2-2, with D hard to call. The germline V gene encodes CDR1 SGHTA and CDR2 FQGNSA. The ends were cut back, 6 bases at V and 5 bases at J, with 7 bases in the middle. This CDR3 is built from 12 residues. For the CDR3, the DNA is TGTGCCAGCAGACGACGGACCGGGGAGCTGTTTTTT. Amino acids: CASRRRTGELFF.

This clone was observed a handful of times. The chain couples TRBV11-2 to TRBJ1-1; 8 nucleotides align to TRBD1. Per the germline V gene, CDR1 is SGHAT and CDR2 is FQNNGV. The length of the CDR3 is 13 residues. Trimming cost V 5 bases and J 4 bases; bases outside gene matches: 3. The DNA for the CDR3 is TGTGCCAGCAGCATTACAGGGGGCACTGAAGCTTTCTTT. Protein: CASSITGGTEAFF.

On this clone itself: The same CDR3 arises from other DNA sequences in this sample as well. The rearrangement links TRBV11-3 to TRBJ2-3; 9 bases match TRBD1. Germline V lookup: CDR1 SGHNT, CDR2 YENEEA. The V and J ends lost 5 bases and 2 bases, in that order; junction bases with no gene match: 5. The CDR3 totals 15 residues. The CDR3 loop is CASSPGTGTTDTQYF. In nucleotides, the CDR3 is TGTGCCAGCAGCCCCGGGACAGGGACCACAGATACGCAGTATTTT. Together with reference TRBV11-3 and TRBJ2-3, the CDR3 gives the full variable domain: EAGVVQSPRYKIIEKKQPVAFWCNPISGHNTLYWYLQNLGQGPELLIRYENEEAVDDSQLPKDRFSAERLKGVDSTLKIQPAELGDSAVYLCASSPGTGTTDTQYFGPGTRLTVL.

The CDR3 DNA reads TGTGCCAGCAGGCCGGACAGGGCGCCCCCCCAGTACACAGATACGCAGTATTTT. Its protein is CASRPDRAPPQYTDTQYF. V usage is TRBV27 and J usage is TRBJ2-3; 8 positions agree with TRBD1. In germline, CDR1 is MNHEY, CDR2 SMNVEV (reference sequence). The V segment lost 6 bases and the J segment 2 bases; nucleotides outside the gene matches: 16. The CDR3 sequence is 18 residues long.